The present TCR beta chain was sequenced within a study of T cell repertoires in cytomegalovirus infection. Whole-study context: Public TCR beta signatures marked donors with CMV infection and the matching HLA.

On this clonotype: Its antigen is undetermined.

TCRdb re-analysed the reads in MiXCR, keeping a single row per CDR3 protein. The table includes approximately 200,000 distinct CDR3 sequences, roughly 30% detected once. This CDR3 has 14 amino acids. Germline-derived CDR1 and CDR2 are SNHLY and FYNNEI. J gave up 4 bases and V 8 bases, and 5 bases lay outside the gene matches. Study conclusions and caveats: Dominant in the ex vivo response were TCR beta clonotypes restricted by HLA-C and specific for CMV. Pooled public TCR beta family frequency picked out CMV carriers with the relevant HLA.

Material for sequencing was PBMCs. This TCR was recovered from a human donor in good health (CMV status not recorded). Some clones in this sample may be carry-over from other donors' samples. This rearrangement joins TRBV2 to TRBJ2-5, with 12 positions matching TRBD2. CDR3 in DNA: TGTGCCAGCCGGACTAGCGGGGTAGCAGAGACCCAGTACTTC. As protein: CASRTSGVAETQYF.